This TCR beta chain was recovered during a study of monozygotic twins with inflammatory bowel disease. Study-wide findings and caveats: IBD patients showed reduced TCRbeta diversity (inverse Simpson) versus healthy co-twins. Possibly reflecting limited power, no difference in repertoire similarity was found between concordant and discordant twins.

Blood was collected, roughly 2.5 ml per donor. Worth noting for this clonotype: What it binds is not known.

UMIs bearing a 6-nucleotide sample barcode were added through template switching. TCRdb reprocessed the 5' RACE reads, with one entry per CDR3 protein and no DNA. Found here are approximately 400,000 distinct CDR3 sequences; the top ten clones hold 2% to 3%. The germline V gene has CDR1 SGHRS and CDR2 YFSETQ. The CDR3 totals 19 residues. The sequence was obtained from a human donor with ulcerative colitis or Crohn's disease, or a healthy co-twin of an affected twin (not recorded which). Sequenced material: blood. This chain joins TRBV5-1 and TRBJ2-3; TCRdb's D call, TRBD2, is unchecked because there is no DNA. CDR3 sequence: CASSLNGARTSGTTDTQYF. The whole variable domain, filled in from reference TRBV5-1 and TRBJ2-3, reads KAGVTQTPRYLIKTRGQQVTLSCSPISGHRSVSWYQQTPGQGLQFLFEYFSETQRNKGNFPGRFSGRQFSNSRSEMNVSTLELGDSALYLCASSLNGARTSGTTDTQYFGPGTRLTVL.